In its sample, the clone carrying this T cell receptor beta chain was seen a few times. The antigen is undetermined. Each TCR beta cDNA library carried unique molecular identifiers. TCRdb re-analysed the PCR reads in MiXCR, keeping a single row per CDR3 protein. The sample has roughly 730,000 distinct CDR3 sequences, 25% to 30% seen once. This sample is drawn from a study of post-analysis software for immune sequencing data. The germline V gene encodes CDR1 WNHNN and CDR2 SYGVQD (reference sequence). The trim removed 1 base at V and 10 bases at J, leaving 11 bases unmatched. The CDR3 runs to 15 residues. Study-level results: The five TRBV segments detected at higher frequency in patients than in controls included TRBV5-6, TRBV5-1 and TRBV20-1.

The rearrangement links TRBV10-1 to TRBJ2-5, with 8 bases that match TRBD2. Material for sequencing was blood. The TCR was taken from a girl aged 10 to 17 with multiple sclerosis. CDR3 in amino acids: CASSEFVGRGYDQYF. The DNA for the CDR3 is TGCGCCAGCAGTGAGTTTGTCGGGAGGGGATACGACCAGTACTTC.